This T cell receptor beta chain is from a study of shared T cell receptors in the human thymus. This CDR3 has 15 amino acids. Germline assignment: CDR1 MNHEY and CDR2 SVGAGI. The V end was cut by 2 bases, the J end by 0 bases, with 7 bases between. Generated by immunoSEQ multiplex PCR, the TCRdb table keeps only in-frame clones and is missing some. This table holds hundreds of thousands of clones, roughly 74% found once. These data were also filed under a second study, of human thymus T cells.

This clonotype originated in a boy younger than two with a congenital heart defect. Sequencing used thymocytes. This chain uses TRBV6-5 with TRBJ1-4, with D hard to call. The CDR3 DNA sequence: TGTGCCAGCAGTTACCCGGGTGCAACTAATGAAAAACTGTTTTTT. Translating it yields CASSYPGATNEKLFF.